This T cell receptor beta chain was retrieved from a study of blood T cells in healthy people across ages. Points from the study as a whole: Comparison with aged donors showed that long-lived donors had more naive CD4+ cells and higher diversity.

The sample providers were healthy Caucasian people from Russia, aged about 6 to 95. Each donor supplied 8 to 10 milliliters of peripheral blood. Total RNA, at least 6 micrograms per sample, was extracted from PBMCs. Details on this clonotype: Its antigen is currently unknown.

V lost 1 base to trimming and J lost 7 bases, with 10 bases between them. This CDR3 has 13 amino acids. Germline V gene lookup returns CDR1 LGHNA and CDR2 YNFKEQ. With a J-beta primer mix and a sample-barcoded 5' primer, a second PCR ran about 7 to 12 cycles. TCRdb reanalysed the 5' RACE reads using MiXCR and keeps one entry per CDR3 protein. Of a few hundred thousand distinct CDR3 sequences listed, roughly 29% are singletons. Sequencing input: blood. The V call is TRBV4-2, the J call TRBJ1-1, with unresolved D. The sequence was obtained from a woman between 70 and 85 years old in good health. The CDR3 DNA follows: TGTGCCAGCAGCCAAGGTTCCACAGTTGAAGCTTTCTTT. Its translation: CASSQGSTVEAFF.